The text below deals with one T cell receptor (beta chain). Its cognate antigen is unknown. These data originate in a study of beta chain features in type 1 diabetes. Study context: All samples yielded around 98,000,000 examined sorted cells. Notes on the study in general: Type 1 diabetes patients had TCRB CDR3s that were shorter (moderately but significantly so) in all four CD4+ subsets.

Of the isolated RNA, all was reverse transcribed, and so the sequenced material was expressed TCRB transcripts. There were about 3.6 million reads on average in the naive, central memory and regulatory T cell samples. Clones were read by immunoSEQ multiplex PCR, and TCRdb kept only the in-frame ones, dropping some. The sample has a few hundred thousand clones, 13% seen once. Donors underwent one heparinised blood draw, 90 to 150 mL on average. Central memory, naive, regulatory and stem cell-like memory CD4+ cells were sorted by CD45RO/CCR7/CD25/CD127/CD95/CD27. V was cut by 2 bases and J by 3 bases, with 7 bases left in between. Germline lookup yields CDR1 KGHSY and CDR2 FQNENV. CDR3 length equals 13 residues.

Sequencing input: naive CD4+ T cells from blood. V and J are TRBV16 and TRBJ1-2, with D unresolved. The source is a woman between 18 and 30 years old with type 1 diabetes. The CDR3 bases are TGTGCCAGCAGCCAACATAGAGACTATGGCTACACCTTC. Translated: CASSQHRDYGYTF.